Listed here are 15 T cell receptor beta chains from one sample, sequenced in a study of low-dose radiotherapy and immunotherapy resistance in tumors. TRAV- and TRBV-specific primers were used for first-strand cDNA, which covered alpha and beta chains. The TCRs were subjected to amplification over roughly 20 PCR cycles employing a constant-region primer in conjunction with a V-primer adapter. MiXCR was run by TCRdb on the reads, yielding one entry per CDR3 protein. Of 95,000 to 100,000 distinct CDR3 sequences in the sample, more than 20% were seen once. Time point of the sample: after trial treatment. The treatment: LDRT plus nivolumab, ipilimumab, low-dose cyclophosphamide and aspirin (RACIN trial). Specimen: PBMCs, collected after low-dose radiotherapy plus immunotherapy. The receptors shown here come from a male donor with prostate cancer.

This clonotype was detected ten times or more. V and J are TRBV18 and TRBJ2-3; no clear D. V was clipped by 2 bases and J by 2 bases, with 8 bases between them. Germline CDR1 reads KGHSH; CDR2 reads LQKENI. This CDR3 spans 14 amino acids. This chain's CDR3 is CASSPVPNTDTQYF. DNA for the CDR3: TGTGCCAGCTCACCAGTTCCAAACACAGATACGCAGTATTTT.

The table lists this clonotype with many counts. The chain links TRBV29-1 to TRBJ2-5, with TRBD1 as a possible D gene (6 bases). This CDR3 has 15 amino acids. Trimming removed 0 bases from V and 1 base from J, with 12 bases in between. Looked up from germline, CDR1 is SQVTM and CDR2 is ANQGSEA. The CDR3 DNA reads TGCAGCGTTGAAGATCAACGCAGGGGCCAAGAGACCCAGTACTTC. Translating gives CSVEDQRRGQETQYF.

This clonotype came up many times. J is TRBJ2-1 and V is TRBV20-1; D not certain. V was shortened by 0 bases and J by 9 bases, with 9 bases between the two germline ends. CDR1 is DFQATT and CDR2 is SNEGSKA in the germline V gene (reference sequence). CDR3 length equals 12 residues. CDR3 protein: CSARDWAVEQFF. The CDR3 DNA is TGCAGTGCTAGAGATTGGGCGGTTGAGCAGTTCTTC.

The table lists this clonotype with many counts. The chain employs TRBV7-2 and TRBJ2-1; D is unresolved. The CDR3 covers 16 residues. The V gene's germline CDR1 is SGHTA and CDR2 FQGNSA. The germline V and J ends were trimmed by 4 bases and 10 bases, with 23 bases remaining between them. The CDR3 DNA reads as TGTGCCAGCAGCTCAGGACCAGAGAGCCCTACAAGGGAGCAGTTCTTC. This gives the protein CASSSGPESPTREQFF.

This clonotype was detected many times. The genes are TRBV5-1 and TRBJ2-1; D could derive from TRBD1 or TRBD2 (6 bases each). The V gene lost 0 bases and the J gene lost 8 bases, with 15 bases spanning the gap. Germline V gene lookup returns CDR1 SGHRS and CDR2 YFSETQ. The CDR3 runs 15 residues. The CDR3 DNA reads TGCGCCAGCAGCTTGGCCACCAGGGGCGGGGATGAGCAGTTCTTC. Translated, it gives CASSLATRGGDEQFF.

The chain links TRBV6-2 or TRBV6-3 to TRBJ1-3; perhaps TRBD1 as D (5 bases). The CDR3 runs 14 residues. V was clipped by 8 bases and J by 3 bases, with 14 bases between them. Germline V lookup: CDR1 MNHEY, CDR2 SVGEGT. CDR3 nucleotide sequence: TGTGCCAGCCAGGACAACAGGATTGGAAACACCATATATTTT. Translation gives CASQDNRIGNTIYF.

This clonotype showed up many times. The V and J genes are TRBV4-1 and TRBJ2-3; no clear D gene. This CDR3 has 17 amino acids. Trimming took off 4 bases at V and 6 bases at J, with 23 bases between the two ends. Germline values: CDR1 MGHRA, CDR2 YSYEKL. The CDR3 loop reads CASSRRRRPGERDTQYF. The CDR3, as DNA: TGCGCCAGCAGCCGCCGACGGCGCCCCGGCGAGAGGGATACGCAGTATTTT.

As for this clonotype: With a far larger clone one base away, a read error is the likely cause. This chain connects TRBV12-3 or TRBV12-4 to TRBJ2-7; 8 nucleotides agree with TRBD1. V lost 7 bases to trimming and J lost 7 bases; unmatched junction nucleotides: 9. This CDR3 spans 13 amino acids. In DNA, the CDR3 is TGTGCCAGCATGCCGGACAGGGCGGGTGAGCAGTACTTC. This sequence encodes CASMPDRAGEQYF.

The sample holds many counts of this clonotype. The rearrangement links TRBV7-2 to TRBJ2-7, with D perhaps assigned TRBD1 or TRBD2 (5 bases each). The CDR3 length is 15 residues. Germline CDR1 reads SGHTA; CDR2 reads FQGNSA. With 0 bases removed from V and 1 base from J, the gap between germline ends came to 10 bases. The chain's CDR3 is CASSLAGTPSYEQYF. The CDR3, as DNA: TGTGCCAGCAGCTTAGCCGGGACGCCTTCCTACGAGCAGTACTTC. Based on the CDR3 plus reference TRBV7-2 and TRBJ2-7, the full variable domain is GAGVSQSPSNKVTEKGKDVELRCDPISGHTALYWYRQSLGQGLEFLIYFQGNSAPDKSGLPSDRFSAERTGGSVSTLTIQRTQQEDSAVYLCASSLAGTPSYEQYFGPGTRLTVT.

The chain is built from TRBV29-1 and TRBJ2-3, with TRBD2 matching 12 bases. Germline lookup yields CDR1 SQVTM and CDR2 ANQGSEA. The CDR3 spans 14 residues. The junction had 3 bases not matched to a gene; V was cut back by 6 bases and J by 2 bases. CDR3 nucleotides: TGCAGCGTCGGACTAGCGGGACCCACAGATACGCAGTATTTT. Amino acids: CSVGLAGPTDTQYF.

J is TRBJ2-7 and V is TRBV13; D uncertain. The CDR3 contains 14 residues. Germline CDR1 reads PRHDT; CDR2 reads FYEKMQ (reference sequence). Between the trimmed V and J ends, which lost 0 bases and 5 bases, there was a span of 11 bases. The DNA of the CDR3 is TGTGCCAGCAGCTTAGGCCTAAGGGCCGACGAGCAGTACTTC. It encodes CASSLGLRADEQYF. The full variable domain, rest sourced from reference TRBV13 and TRBJ2-7, is AAGVIQSPRHLIKEKRETATLKCYPIPRHDTVYWYQQGPGQDPQFLISFYEKMQSDKGSIPDRFSAQQFSDYHSELNMSSLELGDSALYFCASSLGLRADEQYFGPGTRLTVT.

There are many counts of this clonotype. The V call is TRBV7-9, the J call TRBJ1-1; D not resolved. The CDR3 consists of 12 residues. Trimming removed 5 bases at V and 4 bases at J, with 8 bases between. Germline V gene lookup returns CDR1 SEHNR and CDR2 FQNEAQ (reference sequence). The CDR3 sequence: CASSQKSTEAFF. The CDR3 DNA is TGTGCCAGCAGCCAGAAGTCCACTGAAGCTTTCTTT.

V usage is TRBV9 and J usage is TRBJ2-7; 12 positions match TRBD1. With V trimmed by 4 bases and J by 5 bases, 19 bases remained unmatched. CDR3 length equals 19 residues. Germline loops: CDR1 SGDLS, CDR2 YYNGEE. CDR3 residues: CASSLRAAGTGGAPNEQYF. The CDR3 DNA reads TGTGCCAGCAGCCTTAGGGCCGCCGGGACAGGGGGCGCCCCCAACGAGCAGTACTTC. Full variable domain (outside the CDR3, taken from reference TRBV9 and TRBJ2-7): DSGVTQTPKHLITATGQRVTLRCSPRSGDLSVYWYQQSLDQGLQFLIQYYNGEERAKGNILERFSAQQFPDLHSELNLSSLELGDSALYFCASSLRAAGTGGAPNEQYFGPGTRLTVT.

The V and J genes are TRBV18 and TRBJ2-7; D remains unclear. V shed 3 bases and J shed 5 bases, with 11 bases lying between them. Germline V gene lookup returns CDR1 KGHSH and CDR2 LQKENI. The CDR3 runs 13 residues. This chain's CDR3 is CASSPGKNHEQYF. The CDR3 region has the DNA TGTGCCAGCTCACCGGGGAAGAACCACGAGCAGTACTTC.

This clonotype has ten or more counts. The CDR3 DNA follows: TGCGCCAGCAGCCAACCATTTGGACAGACCCTAAATACGCAGTATTTT. Its protein product is CASSQPFGQTLNTQYF. The chain combines TRBV4-1 with TRBJ2-3, with TRBD1 as a possible D gene (6 bases). This CDR3 region has 16 residues. Germline loops: CDR1 MGHRA, CDR2 YSYEKL. V lost 2 bases and J lost 7, with 19 bases in between.